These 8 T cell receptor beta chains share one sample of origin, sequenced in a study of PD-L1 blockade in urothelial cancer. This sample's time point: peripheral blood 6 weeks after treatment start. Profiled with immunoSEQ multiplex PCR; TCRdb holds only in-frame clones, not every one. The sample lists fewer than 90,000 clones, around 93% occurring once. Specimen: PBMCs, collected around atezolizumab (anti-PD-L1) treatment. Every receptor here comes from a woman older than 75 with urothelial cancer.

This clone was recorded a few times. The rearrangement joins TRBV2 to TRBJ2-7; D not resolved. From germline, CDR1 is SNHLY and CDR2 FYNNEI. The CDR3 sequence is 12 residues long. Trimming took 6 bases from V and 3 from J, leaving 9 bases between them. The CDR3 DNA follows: TGTGCCAGCAGAATACAGAGCTACGAGCAGTACTTC. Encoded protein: CASRIQSYEQYF.

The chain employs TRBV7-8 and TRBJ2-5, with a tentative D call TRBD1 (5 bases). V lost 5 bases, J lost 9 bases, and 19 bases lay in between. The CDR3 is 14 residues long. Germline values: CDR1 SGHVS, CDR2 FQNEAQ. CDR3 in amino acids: CASSRGPTGFAQYF. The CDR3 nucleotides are TGTGCCAGCAGCAGAGGTCCCACAGGTTTTGCCCAGTACTTC.

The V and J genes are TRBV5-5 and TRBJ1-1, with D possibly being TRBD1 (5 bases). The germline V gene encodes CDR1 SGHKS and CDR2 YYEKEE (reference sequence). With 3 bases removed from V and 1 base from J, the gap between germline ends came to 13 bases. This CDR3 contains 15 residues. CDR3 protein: CASSWGGRANTEAFF. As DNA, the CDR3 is TGTGCCAGCAGCTGGGGGGGAAGGGCGAACACTGAAGCTTTCTTT.

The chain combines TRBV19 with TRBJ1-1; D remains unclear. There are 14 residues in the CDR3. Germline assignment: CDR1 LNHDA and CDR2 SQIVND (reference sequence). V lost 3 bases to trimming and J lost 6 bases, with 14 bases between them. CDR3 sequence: CASSMAGTVPEAFF. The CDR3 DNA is TGTGCCAGTAGTATGGCGGGAACAGTCCCTGAAGCTTTCTTT. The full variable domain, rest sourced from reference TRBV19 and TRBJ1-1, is DGGITQSPKYLFRKEGQNVTLSCEQNLNHDAMYWYRQDPGQGLRLIYYSQIVNDFQKGDIAEGYSVSREKKESFPLTVTSAQKNPTAFYLCASSMAGTVPEAFFGQGTRLTVV.

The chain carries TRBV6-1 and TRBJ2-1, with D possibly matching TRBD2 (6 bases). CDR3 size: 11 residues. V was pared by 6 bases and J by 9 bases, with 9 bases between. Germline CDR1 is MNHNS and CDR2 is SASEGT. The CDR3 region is CASRRRGEQFF. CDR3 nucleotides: TGTGCCAGCAGAAGGAGGGGTGAGCAGTTCTTC.

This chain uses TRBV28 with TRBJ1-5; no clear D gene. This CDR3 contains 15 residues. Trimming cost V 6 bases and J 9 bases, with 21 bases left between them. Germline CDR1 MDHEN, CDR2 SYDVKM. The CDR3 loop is CASSTQESRDWPQHF. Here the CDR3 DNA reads TGTGCCAGCAGCACCCAGGAGTCGAGGGATTGGCCCCAGCATTTT.

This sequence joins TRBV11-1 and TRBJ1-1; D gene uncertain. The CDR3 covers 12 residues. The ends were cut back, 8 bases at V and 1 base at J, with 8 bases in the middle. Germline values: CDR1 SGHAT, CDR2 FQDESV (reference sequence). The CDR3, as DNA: TGTGCCAGCTGTCCAGAGAACACTGAAGCTTTCTTT. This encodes CASCPENTEAFF.

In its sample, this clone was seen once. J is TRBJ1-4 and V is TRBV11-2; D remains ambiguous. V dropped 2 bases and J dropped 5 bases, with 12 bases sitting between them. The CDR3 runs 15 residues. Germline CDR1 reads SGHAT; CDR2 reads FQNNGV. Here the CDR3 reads CASSLNSVRNEKLFF. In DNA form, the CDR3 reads TGTGCCAGCAGCTTAAACAGTGTCCGGAATGAAAAACTGTTTTTT.